The 7 T cell receptor beta chains reported below all come from one sample, sequenced in a study of blood T cell repertoires in COVID-19. Assay: immunoSEQ multiplex PCR; the TCRdb copy retains only in-frame clones and omits some. The table has 250,000 to 350,000 clones, about nine tenths seen once. The source material was PBMCs or T cells enriched from blood (not recorded which). Source of these receptors: a woman in her late teens or twenties who had recovered from COVID-19.

The CDR3 protein is CASSPRGGGAGEKLFF. The CDR3, as DNA: TGTGCCAGCAGCCCCAGGGGTGGGGGGGCAGGTGAAAAACTGTTTTTT. V is TRBV7-9 and J is TRBJ1-4, with a possible D match to TRBD1 (6 bases). Germline V gene sequence: CDR1 SEHNR, CDR2 FQNEAQ (reference sequence). Trimming left V 5 bases short and J 7 bases short, with 20 bases between. The CDR3 loop spans 16 amino acids.

The rearrangement joins TRBV7-9 to TRBJ2-1; perhaps TRBD2 as D (5 bases). This CDR3 spans 16 amino acids. Trimming cost V 1 base and J 0 bases, with 10 bases left between them. Germline-derived CDR1 and CDR2 are SEHNR and FQNEAQ (reference sequence). CDR3 coding DNA: TGTGCCAGCAGCTTAGAGACGGGGAGCTCCTACAATGAGCAGTTCTTC. It specifies CASSLETGSSYNEQFF.

This chain connects TRBV19 to TRBJ1-5; no clear D gene. Germline V gene data show CDR1 as LNHDA and CDR2 as SQIVND (reference sequence). The CDR3 covers 15 residues. V gave up 7 bases and J gave up 4 bases, with 17 bases separating them. The CDR3 DNA follows: TGTGCCAGTATGGTCCTTGGGCAATTTAATCAGCCCCAGCATTTT. Translating gives CASMVLGQFNQPQHF.

This chain uses TRBV9 with TRBJ2-1; TRBD1 might be the D (5 bases). CDR3 length: 17 residues. Per the germline V gene, CDR1 is SGDLS and CDR2 is YYNGEE. Trimming left V 4 bases short and J 6 bases short, with 23 bases between. CDR3 DNA sequence: TGTGCCAGCAGCCCTCGTTCGGGTAGGGGCCTTATCAATGAGCAGTTCTTC. Translation: CASSPRSGRGLINEQFF.

This clone was counted a single time. The rearrangement uses TRBV20-1 and TRBJ1-2; 9 nucleotides agree with TRBD1. The CDR3 length is 13 residues. Germline V gene sequence: CDR1 DFQATT, CDR2 SNEGSKA (reference sequence). V was clipped by 3 bases and J by 5 bases; unmatched bases: 4. The CDR3 is CSASEQGAYGYTF. In DNA form, the CDR3 reads TGCAGTGCTAGTGAACAGGGGGCGTATGGCTACACCTTC.

The J gene is TRBJ2-1, the V gene TRBV27, with TRBD2 matching 11 bases. The germline V gene encodes CDR1 MNHEY and CDR2 SMNVEV (reference sequence). J lost 10 bases, V lost 7 bases, and 12 bases had no gene match. The CDR3 runs to 15 residues. CDR3 coding DNA: TGTGCCAGCATCAGGACTAGCGGGCCTATCGGGGAGCAGTTCTTC. Encoded protein: CASIRTSGPIGEQFF.

This chain links TRBV20-1 with TRBJ2-2, with TRBD2 matching over 9 bases. The CDR3 covers 19 residues. Germline V CDR1 and CDR2: DFQATT, SNEGSKA (reference sequence). V lost 3 bases, J lost 3 bases, and 17 bases stayed unmatched. CDR3 bases: TGCAGTGCTAGTACGGCCGTGGGACTAGCCGAGGGGGACACCGGGGAGCTGTTTTTT. Translated, it gives CSASTAVGLAEGDTGELFF.